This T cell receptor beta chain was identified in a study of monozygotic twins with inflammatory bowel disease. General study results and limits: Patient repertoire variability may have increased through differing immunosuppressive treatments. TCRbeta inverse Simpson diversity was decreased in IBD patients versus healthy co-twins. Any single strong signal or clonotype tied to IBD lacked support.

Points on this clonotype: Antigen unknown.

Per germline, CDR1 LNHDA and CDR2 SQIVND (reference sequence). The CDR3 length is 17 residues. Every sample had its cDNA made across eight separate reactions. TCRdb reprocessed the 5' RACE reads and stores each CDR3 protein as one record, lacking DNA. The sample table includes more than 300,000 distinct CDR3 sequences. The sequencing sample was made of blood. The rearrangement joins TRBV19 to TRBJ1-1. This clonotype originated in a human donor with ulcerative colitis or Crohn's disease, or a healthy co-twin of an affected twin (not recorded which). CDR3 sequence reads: CASSMMGGISSSTEAFF.